The entry that follows covers one T cell receptor beta chain sequence. The data stem from a study of blood T cell repertoires in COVID-19. Germline V gives CDR1 SGHAT, CDR2 FQNNGV. The CDR3 contains 16 residues. V lost 5 bases and J lost 4, with 18 bases in between. Method: immunoSEQ multiplex PCR; TCRdb's copy keeps in-frame clones and lacks some. Among approximately 88,000 clones listed, more than 75% were seen once. This receptor was taken from a woman in her 70s with acute or convalescent COVID-19. The chain links TRBV11-2 to TRBJ2-1; D is perhaps TRBD1 (5 bases). Sequenced input: peripheral blood. The DNA for the CDR3 is TGTGCCAGCAGCCCCCGACAGTTCTCTGTATACAATGAGCAGTTCTTC. Amino acid sequence: CASSPRQFSVYNEQFF.